This paragraph reports one TCR beta chain. No cognate antigen has been identified for it. Base qualities were left out, and no much larger clone turns up one base away. This entry comes from a study of blood T cell repertoires in COVID-19 (dated by TCRdb to the early 2020s). Background on the whole study: Samples covering the acute and convalescent phases of COVID-19 were provided by collaborators in the United States, Italy and Spain. The material from the prospective study consisted of cDNA or gDNA derived from T cells, B-cell-depleted T cells, or PBMCs. The dataset comprised deeply sampled blood TCRbeta repertoires from subjects exposed to, actively infected with, or recovered from COVID-19. The repertoires were made available in a free public database intended to serve as a resource for research on the immune response to SARS-CoV-2. The samples were drawn from two sources: the first 160 participants of the ongoing ImmuneRACE study, and 1,000 to 1,500 subjects contributed by 6 global collaborators. Nearly every sample came with metadata listing a de-identified subject ID, COVID-19 status, age in years and sex. Where available, HLA class I and class II types were taken from metadata supplied by the sample provider and were not determined by assay-based typing.

Enrolling through a virtual design, the prospective study's participants ranged in age from about 18 to 89 years and lived across approximately 25 United States geographic areas. In the prospective study, cohorts were assigned on the basis of participant-reported clinical history obtained from a screening survey and a study questionnaire. ImmuneRACE Cohort 3 recovered participants were defined by two consecutive negative NP/OP PCR tests, healthcare professional clearance, or symptom resolution. Mobile phlebotomists in the prospective study collected whole blood, serum and a nasopharyngeal or oropharyngeal swab from every participant. Over a roughly 2-month period, participants in the prospective study had the option of providing additional blood draws and questionnaires. Before DNA extraction, prospective study blood samples were shipped either frozen or at room temperature. What the authors observed across the whole study: The quantity of clinical and demographic metadata differed by source and by participant and was supplied without curation.

V loses 5 bases at its end and J loses 8 bases; junction bases beyond the gene matches: 7. Sequences MNHEY (CDR1) and SMNVEV (CDR2) are obtained from the germline V gene (reference sequence). The CDR3 starts with the cysteine, ends with the phenylalanine, and has 14 residues. Of all the DNA, just the CDR3 is kept, 42 bases in frame from base 1. TCRbeta CDR3 regions were amplified from genomic DNA using the immunoSEQ Assay, a bias-controlled multiplex PCR. Regarding the original processing steps: Within the assay, amplification of reference gene primers was used to estimate how many nucleated cells each sample contained. To quantify the absolute abundance of each unique TCRbeta CDR3 rearrangement, sequence reads were collapsed and filtered. For each sample, productive Simpson clonality was calculated as the square root of Simpson's diversity index over productive rearrangements. Held by TCRdb, this immuneACCESS table contains in-frame sequences only and omits some clones. Under half of the omission traces to an unresolved V gene where checked; the cause of the rest is unknown. The DNA gave D and trimming, while V, J and clone size come from that table. Here the sample has about 270,000 clones; around 87% occur a single time. Jointly, the top ten make up 2% to 3% of the sample.

The sequencing input was PBMCs or T cells enriched from blood (not recorded which). This receptor was taken from a woman aged 18-30 years who had recovered from COVID-19. The chain uses TRBV27 and TRBJ1-4; 8 bases in the junction line up with TRBD1. The CDR3 has the sequence CASSPRDRREKLFF. The bases are TGTGCCAGCAGTCCCCGGGACAGGAGGGAAAAACTGTTTTTT.